Each of the 5 T cell receptor beta chains below was sequenced from the same sample in a study of blood T cells in healthy people across ages. Primed by a sample-barcoded 5' primer and a J-beta primer mix, a second PCR proceeded for roughly 7 to 12 cycles. Via MiXCR, TCRdb re-called the 5' RACE reads, giving one row per CDR3 protein. The sample holds more than 550,000 distinct CDR3 sequences, 20% to 25% seen once. The material sequenced was blood. The receptor set was obtained from a man aged 65-85 years in good health.

This clonotype has a handful of counts. The chain is built from TRBV29-1 and TRBJ2-5; the D is unclear. CDR1 is SQVTM and CDR2 is ANQGSEA in the germline V gene. This CDR3 has 11 amino acids. The ends were cut back, 4 bases at V and 6 bases at J, with 9 bases in the middle. The DNA for the CDR3 is TGCAGCGTTGGGGCAGACCAGACCCAGTACTTC. This translates into CSVGADQTQYF. Full variable domain (missing parts from reference TRBV29-1 and TRBJ2-5): SAVISQKPSRDICQRGTSLTIQCQVDSQVTMMFWYRQQPGQSLTLIATANQGSEATYESGFVIDKFPISRPNLTFSTLTVSNMSPEDSSIYLCSVGADQTQYFGPGTRLLVL.

This chain joins TRBV28 and TRBJ2-3; the D gene is possibly TRBD2 (5 bases). The CDR3 runs 12 residues. CDR1 is MDHEN, CDR2 SYDVKM, per germline. The ends were cut back, 3 bases at V and 7 bases at J, with 8 bases in the middle. CDR3 bases: TGTGCCAGCAGTTTGAGCGGCCATACGCAGTATTTT. Protein product: CASSLSGHTQYF.

The chain couples TRBV20-1 to TRBJ2-5; 7 nucleotides agree with TRBD2. TRBJ2-7 explains the end of the DNA better; the J call may be wrong. The CDR3 is made up of 15 amino acids. Germline V gives CDR1 DFQATT, CDR2 SNEGSKA (reference sequence). CDR3 amino acids: CSARPLTSANYEQYV. The CDR3 DNA follows: TGCAGTGCTAGACCCCTAACTAGCGCCAATTACGAGCAGTACGTC.

This chain joins TRBV6-5 and TRBJ2-1, with TRBD1 matching over 9 bases. CDR3 length: 14 amino acids. Germline-derived CDR1 and CDR2 are MNHEY and SVGAGI. The V segment lost 6 bases and the J segment 4 bases; nucleotides outside the gene matches: 4. CDR3 bases: TGTGCCAGCAGAAGGGACAGGGCATACAATGAGCAGTTCTTC. This codes for CASRRDRAYNEQFF.

In DNA, the CDR3 is TGTGCCAGCAGCACCCAGACAGGGGCTCCCCCGGAGAACACTGAAGCTTTCTTT. Translated, it gives CASSTQTGAPPENTEAFF. The V and J genes are TRBV9 and TRBJ1-1, with 8 bases matching TRBD1. This CDR3 has 18 residues. CDR1 and CDR2 from the germline V gene are SGDLS and YYNGEE. With V trimmed by 4 bases and J by 1 base, 15 bases remained unmatched. The full variable domain, in which reference TRBV9 and TRBJ1-1 provide the parts outside the CDR3, is DSGVTQTPKHLITATGQRVTLRCSPRSGDLSVYWYQQSLDQGLQFLIQYYNGEERAKGNILERFSAQQFPDLHSELNLSSLELGDSALYFCASSTQTGAPPENTEAFFGQGTRLTVV.